The 2 T cell receptor beta chains listed next were all sequenced from one sample in a study of blood T cells in healthy people across ages. It was with a sample-barcoded 5' primer and a J-beta primer mix that a second PCR of about 7 to 12 cycles was run. TCRdb redid the calling of the 5' RACE reads with MiXCR, one entry per CDR3 protein. The repertoire includes 1,500,000 or so distinct CDR3 sequences, 42% of them detected once, and around 4% sits in the top ten. Sequencing input: blood. The receptors here all came from a young woman in good health.

This sequence joins TRBV6-5 and TRBJ2-6, with D hard to call. The CDR3 runs 15 residues. The ends were cut back, 2 bases at V and 0 bases at J, with 5 bases in the middle. Per germline, CDR1 MNHEY and CDR2 SVGAGI. The CDR3 is CASSYLRSGANVLTF. Here the CDR3 DNA reads TGTGCCAGCAGTTACCTCCGCTCTGGGGCCAACGTCCTGACTTTC.

V and J are TRBV20-1 and TRBJ2-3; 9 nucleotides line up with TRBD2. The length of the CDR3 is 15 residues. CDR1 and CDR2 from the germline V gene are DFQATT and SNEGSKA (reference sequence). The J segment lost 0 bases and the V segment lost 6 bases, leaving 7 bases of the junction unmatched. For the CDR3, the DNA is TGCAGTGCCCACCAGCGGGGGGTAAGCACAGATACGCAGTATTTT. Translation: CSAHQRGVSTDTQYF.